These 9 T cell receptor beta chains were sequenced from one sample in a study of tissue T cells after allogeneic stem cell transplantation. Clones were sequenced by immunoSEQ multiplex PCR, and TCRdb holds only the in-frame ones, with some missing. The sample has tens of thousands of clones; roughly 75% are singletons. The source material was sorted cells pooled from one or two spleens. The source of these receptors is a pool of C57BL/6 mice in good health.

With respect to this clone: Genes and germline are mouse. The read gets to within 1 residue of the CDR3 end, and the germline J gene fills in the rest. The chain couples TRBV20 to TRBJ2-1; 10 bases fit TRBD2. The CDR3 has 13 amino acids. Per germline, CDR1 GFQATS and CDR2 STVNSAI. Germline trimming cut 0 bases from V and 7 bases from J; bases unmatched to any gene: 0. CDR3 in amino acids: CGARDWGGAEQFF. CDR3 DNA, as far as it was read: TGTGGTGCTAGGGACTGGGGGGGCGCTGAGCAGTTC.

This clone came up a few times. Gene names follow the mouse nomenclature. The CDR3 DNA, read in part, is TGTGCCAGCAGTTCCCGGGGGGAAAATTCGCCCCTCTAC. Its translation is CASSSRGENSPLY. The entire CDR3 protein is CASSSRGENSPLYF. V and J are TRBV15 and TRBJ1-6, with a possible D match to TRBD1 (5 bases). Read data end 1 residue before the CDR3 end; the end is taken from the germline J gene. TRBJ1-6 is treated as an ORF (open reading frame) with a function not yet certain. Looked up from germline, CDR1 is SGHND and CDR2 is FRSKSL. V was clipped by 4 bases and J by 7 bases, with 11 bases between them. The CDR3 runs 14 residues.

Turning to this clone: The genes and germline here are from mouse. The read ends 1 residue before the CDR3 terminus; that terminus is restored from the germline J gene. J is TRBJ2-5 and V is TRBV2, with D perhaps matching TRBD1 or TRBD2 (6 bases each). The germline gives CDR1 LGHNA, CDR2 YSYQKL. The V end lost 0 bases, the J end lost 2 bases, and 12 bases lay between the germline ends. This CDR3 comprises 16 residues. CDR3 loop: CASSQDPGARQDTQYF. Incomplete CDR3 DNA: TGTGCCAGCAGCCAAGATCCGGGGGCGCGCCAAGACACCCAGTAC. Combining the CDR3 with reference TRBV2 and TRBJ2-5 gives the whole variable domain DPKIIQKPKYLVAVTGSEKILICEQYLGHNAMYWYRQSAKKPLEFMFSYSYQKLMDNQTASSRFQPQSSKKNHLDLQITALKPDDSATYFCASSQDPGARQDTQYFGPGTRLLVL.

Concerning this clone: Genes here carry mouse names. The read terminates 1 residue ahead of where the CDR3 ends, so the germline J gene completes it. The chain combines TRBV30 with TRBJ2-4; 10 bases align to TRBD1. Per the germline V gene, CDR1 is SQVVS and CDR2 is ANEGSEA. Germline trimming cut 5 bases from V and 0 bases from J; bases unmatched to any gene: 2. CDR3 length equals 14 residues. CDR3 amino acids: CSSWDRGSQNTLYF. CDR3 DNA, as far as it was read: TGTAGTTCTTGGGACAGGGGTAGTCAAAACACCTTGTAC.

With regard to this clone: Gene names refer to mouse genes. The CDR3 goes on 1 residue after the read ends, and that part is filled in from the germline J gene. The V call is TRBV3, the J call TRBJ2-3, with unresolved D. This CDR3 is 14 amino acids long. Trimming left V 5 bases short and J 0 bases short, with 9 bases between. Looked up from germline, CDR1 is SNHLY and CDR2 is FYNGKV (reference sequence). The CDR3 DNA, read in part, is TGTGCCAGCAGCCAACTGCTTAGTGCAGAAACGCTGTAT. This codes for CASSQLLSAETLY. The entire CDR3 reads CASSQLLSAETLYF.

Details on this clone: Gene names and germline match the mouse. CDR3 sequence: CASRGGFEQYF. CDR3 DNA, as far as it was read: TGTGCCAGCAGGGGGGGGTTTGAACAGTAC. J is TRBJ2-7 and V is TRBV13-3; the match to TRBD2 covers 7 bases. The CDR3 extends 1 residue past the end of the read, so its final part is completed from the germline J gene. V shed 5 bases, J shed 6 bases, and the junction held 2 bases outside the gene matches. From germline, CDR1 is NNHDY and CDR2 SYVADS. This CDR3 is 11 amino acids long.

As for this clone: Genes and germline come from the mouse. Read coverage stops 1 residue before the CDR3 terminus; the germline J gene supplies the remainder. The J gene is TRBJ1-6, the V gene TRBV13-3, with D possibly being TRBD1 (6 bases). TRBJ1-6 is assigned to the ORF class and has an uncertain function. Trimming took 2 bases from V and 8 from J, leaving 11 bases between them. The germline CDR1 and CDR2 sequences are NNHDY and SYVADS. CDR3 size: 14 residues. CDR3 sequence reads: CASSDRGGDSPLYF. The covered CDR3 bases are TGTGCCAGCAGTGACAGGGGAGGGGATTCGCCCCTCTAC.

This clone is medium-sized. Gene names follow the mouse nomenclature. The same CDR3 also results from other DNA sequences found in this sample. The CDR3 reads CGARDWGSSYEQYF. CDR3 bases read: TGTGGTGCTAGGGACTGGGGGAGCTCCTATGAACAGTAC. V usage is TRBV20 and J usage is TRBJ2-7; 7 bases match TRBD2. The read terminates 1 residue before the CDR3 end, so the remaining end is supplied by the germline J gene. Per germline, CDR1 GFQATS and CDR2 STVNSAI. The trim removed 0 bases at V and 0 bases at J, leaving 2 bases unmatched. The CDR3 contains 14 residues. Supplemented by reference TRBV20 and TRBJ2-7, the full variable domain reads GALVYQYPRRTICKSGTSMRMECQAVGFQATSVAWYRQSPQKTFELIALSTVNSAIKYEQNFTQEKFPISHPNLSFSSMTVLNAYLEDRGLYLCGARDWGSSYEQYFGPGTRLTVL.

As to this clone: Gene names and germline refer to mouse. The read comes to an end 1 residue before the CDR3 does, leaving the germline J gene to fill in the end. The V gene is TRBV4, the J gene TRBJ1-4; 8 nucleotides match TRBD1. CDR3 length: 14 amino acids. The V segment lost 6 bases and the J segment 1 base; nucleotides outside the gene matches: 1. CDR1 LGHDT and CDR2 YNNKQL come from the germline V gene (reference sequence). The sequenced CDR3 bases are TGTGCCAGCAGTGACAGGGGTTCCAACGAAAGATTATTT. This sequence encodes CASSDRGSNERLF. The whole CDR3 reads CASSDRGSNERLFF.